Below are 28 T cell receptor beta chains sequenced from a single sample in a study of OX40 agonist ivuxolimab in advanced cancers. Using immunoSEQ multiplex PCR, the repertoire was profiled, and TCRdb retains in-frame clones only, with some absent. Seen here are 20,000 to 30,000 clones, roughly 80% observed once, and the top ten hold over 1.1%. The input for sequencing was CD4+ or CD8+ T cells sorted from blood, taken in a trial of the OX40 agonist ivuxolimab. Source of these receptors: an adult with an advanced solid tumor such as melanoma, head and neck, liver or kidney cancer.

J is TRBJ1-3 and V is TRBV18; D gene uncertain. The CDR3 runs 15 residues. Deletions cut 6 bases from V and 0 bases from J, with 12 bases between. The V gene's germline CDR1 is KGHSH and CDR2 LQKENI. Here the CDR3 DNA reads TGTGCCAGCTCCACCGGGGAGAGCTCTGGAAACACCATATATTTT. Translating it yields CASSTGESSGNTIYF. The full variable domain, its missing parts supplied by reference TRBV18 and TRBJ1-3, is NAGVMQNPRHLVRRRGQEARLRCSPMKGHSHVYWYRQLPEEGLKFMVYLQKENIIDESGMPKERFSAEFPKEGPSILRIQQVVRGDSAAYFCASSTGESSGNTIYFGEGSWLTVV.

This rearrangement joins TRBV19 to TRBJ2-5; D is possibly TRBD2 (5 bases). This CDR3 contains 14 residues. From germline, CDR1 is LNHDA and CDR2 SQIVND (reference sequence). Between the trimmed V and J ends, which lost 4 bases and 5 bases, there was a span of 14 bases. The CDR3 DNA sequence: TGTGCCAGTAGTAAACTAGGCGGCAGGGAGACCCAGTACTTC. It specifies CASSKLGGRETQYF.

With respect to this clone: This sample includes further DNA sequences coding for the same CDR3. The CDR3 loop is CASSLKVRDEQFF. The CDR3 DNA sequence: TGTGCCAGCAGCCTGAAAGTGAGGGATGAGCAGTTCTTC. The V gene is TRBV5-4, the J gene TRBJ2-1; tentative D call: TRBD2 (5 bases). In germline, CDR1 is SGHNT, CDR2 YYREEE (reference sequence). The CDR3 sequence is 13 residues long. Trimming stripped 4 bases from V and 8 bases from J, with 13 bases between.

The genes are TRBV7-2 and TRBJ1-1; 7 bases line up with TRBD1. V lost 4 bases, J lost 5 bases, and 13 bases stayed unmatched. CDR1 and CDR2 (germline): SGHTA, FQGNSA. This CDR3 comprises 16 residues. The DNA of the CDR3 is TGTGCCAGCAGCTGGGGACAGATTCCCCTCGGAACTGAAGCTTTCTTT. Encoded protein: CASSWGQIPLGTEAFF.

The sample holds a few counts of this clone. The chain links TRBV11-2 to TRBJ2-5; TRBD2 agrees at 10 bases. The ends lost 1 base at V and 5 bases at J; junction bases unmatched: 10. The CDR3 spans 17 residues. Germline loops: CDR1 SGHAT, CDR2 FQNNGV. The CDR3 DNA follows: TGTGCCAGCAGCTTAGGGGTTAGCGGGGGGCTGAGGGAGACCCAGTACTTC. Translated: CASSLGVSGGLRETQYF. Filled out from reference TRBV11-2 and TRBJ2-5, the complete variable domain reads EAGVAQSPRYKIIEKRQSVAFWCNPISGHATLYWYQQILGQGPKLLIQFQNNGVVDDSQLPKDRFSAERLKGVDSTLKIQPAKLEDSAVYLCASSLGVSGGLRETQYFGPGTRLLVL.

CDR3 protein: CASSYLAGSNEQFF. Here the CDR3 DNA reads TGTGCCAGCAGTTACCTAGCGGGATCCAATGAGCAGTTCTTC. The chain carries TRBV2 and TRBJ2-1; TRBD2 aligns across 9 bases. Germline V gene data show CDR1 as SNHLY and CDR2 as FYNNEI. The CDR3 extends over 14 amino acids. V trimming: 5 bases; J trimming: 6 bases; junction bases outside the gene matches: 5.

The V gene is TRBV4-3, the J gene TRBJ1-6; maybe TRBD1 (5 bases). Germline CDR1 and CDR2: LGHNA and YSLEER. The CDR3 totals 15 residues. Trimming removed 4 bases at V and 11 bases at J, with 18 bases between. Here the CDR3 reads CASSLGAGNLTPLHF. The CDR3, as DNA: TGCGCCAGCAGCCTTGGGGCAGGGAATCTAACACCCCTCCACTTT.

This clone was detected only a few times. The V call is TRBV7-9, the J call TRBJ2-7; maybe TRBD2 (6 bases). Trimming removed 5 bases at V and 2 bases at J, with 25 bases between. The CDR3 length is 18 residues. CDR1 and CDR2 from the germline V gene are SEHNR and FQNEAQ (reference sequence). The CDR3 sequence is CASSERADPGLSPYEQYF. Written as DNA, the CDR3 is TGTGCCAGCAGCGAGAGGGCGGACCCGGGACTTAGCCCCTACGAGCAGTACTTC.

The chain employs TRBV7-8 and TRBJ2-7; 8 nucleotides line up with TRBD2. This CDR3 has 12 residues. The germline gives CDR1 SGHVS, CDR2 FQNEAQ. V dropped 5 bases and J dropped 7; count of bases not matched to a gene: 4. The CDR3 region is CASSPGGWEQYF. The CDR3 DNA reads as TGTGCCAGCAGCCCGGGGGGGTGGGAGCAGTACTTC.

The genes are TRBV9 and TRBJ2-5; D may match TRBD1 or TRBD2 (6 bases each). The CDR3 totals 15 residues. Trimming left V 2 bases short and J 5 bases short, with 16 bases between. The germline gives CDR1 SGDLS, CDR2 YYNGEE. The DNA of the CDR3 is TGTGCCAGCAGCGTCCGTGGGGGGCTGGGGGAGACCCAGTACTTC. As protein: CASSVRGGLGETQYF.

This chain joins TRBV19 and TRBJ2-1; 7 bases map to TRBD2. Germline V CDR1 and CDR2: LNHDA, SQIVND (reference sequence). V shed 6 bases, J shed 5 bases, and the junction held 4 bases outside the gene matches. The CDR3 is made up of 13 amino acids. CDR3 DNA sequence: TGTGCCAGTAGCAAACTAGCGAACAATGAGCAGTTCTTC. Translated: CASSKLANNEQFF.

V is TRBV14 and J is TRBJ2-7, with TRBD2 matching 11 bases. This CDR3 contains 16 residues. Germline CDR1 reads SGHDN; CDR2 reads FVKESK. Trimming cost V 0 bases and J 5 bases; bases outside gene matches: 6. As DNA, the CDR3 is TGTGCCAGCAGCCAAGAGATTAGCGGGAGGGCCCACGAGCAGTACTTC. Translation: CASSQEISGRAHEQYF. Together with reference TRBV14 and TRBJ2-7, the CDR3 gives the full variable domain: EAGVTQFPSHSVIEKGQTVTLRCDPISGHDNLYWYRRVMGKEIKFLLHFVKESKQDESGMPNNRFLAERTGGTYSTLKVQPAELEDSGVYFCASSQEISGRAHEQYFGPGTRLTVT.

The genes are TRBV5-1 and TRBJ2-7; 13 bases are shared with TRBD2. CDR3 length: 15 residues. The germline gives CDR1 SGHRS, CDR2 YFSETQ. The junction had 8 bases not matched to a gene; V was cut back by 4 bases and J by 7 bases. CDR3 region: CASSPGTSGIREQYF. CDR3 DNA sequence: TGCGCCAGCAGCCCCGGGACTAGCGGGATCCGGGAGCAGTACTTC.

The CDR3 protein is CASSGGQINQPQHF. The CDR3 DNA is TGTGCCAGCAGTGGAGGACAGATCAATCAGCCCCAGCATTTT. The rearrangement joins TRBV6-1 to TRBJ1-5, with D possibly TRBD1 on 6 matching bases. Trimming pared 4 bases from V and 3 bases from J, leaving 10 bases between. There are 14 residues in the CDR3. Looked up from germline, CDR1 is MNHNS and CDR2 is SASEGT.

V is TRBV5-1 and J is TRBJ1-1; D possibly corresponds to TRBD1 (5 bases). Germline V lookup: CDR1 SGHRS, CDR2 YFSETQ. V was cut by 2 bases and J by 3 bases, with 11 bases left in between. This CDR3 has 14 residues. This CDR3 reads CASSFAGAHTEAFF. CDR3 coding DNA: TGCGCCAGCAGCTTCGCCGGGGCGCACACTGAAGCTTTCTTT.

This rearrangement joins TRBV28 to TRBJ2-4, with 8 bases matching TRBD2. V trimming: 7 bases; J trimming: 0 bases; junction bases outside the gene matches: 11. Looked up from germline, CDR1 is MDHEN and CDR2 is SYDVKM. This CDR3 is 17 amino acids long. Here the CDR3 reads CASIRGGRIPAKNIQYF. CDR3 sequence (DNA): TGTGCCAGCATCCGGGGGGGTCGAATCCCAGCCAAAAACATTCAGTACTTC. The full variable domain, completed using reference TRBV28 and TRBJ2-4, is DVKVTQSSRYLVKRTGEKVFLECVQDMDHENMFWYRQDPGLGLRLIYFSYDVKMKEKGDIPEGYSVSREKKERFSLILESASTNQTSMYLCASIRGGRIPAKNIQYFGAGTRLSVL.

The gene calls are TRBV7-9 and TRBJ2-4, with D maybe TRBD1 (5 bases). Germline CDR1 reads SEHNR; CDR2 reads FQNEAQ (reference sequence). The V end was cut by 5 bases, the J end by 8 bases, with 10 bases between. CDR3 length: 12 amino acids. The CDR3 sequence is CASSHSRDIQYF. The DNA for the CDR3 is TGTGCCAGCAGCCACTCCAGGGACATTCAGTACTTC. The full variable domain, in which reference TRBV7-9 and TRBJ2-4 provide the parts outside the CDR3, is DTGVSQNPRHKITKRGQNVTFRCDPISEHNRLYWYRQTLGQGPEFLTYFQNEAQLEKSRLLSDRFSAERPKGSFSTLEIQRTEQGDSAMYLCASSHSRDIQYFGAGTRLSVL.

There are a few counts of this clone. The J gene is TRBJ2-1, the V gene TRBV11-2, with no clear D. Germline values: CDR1 SGHAT, CDR2 FQNNGV. Trimming took 6 bases from V and 10 from J, leaving 10 bases between them. The CDR3 loop spans 11 amino acids. CDR3 amino acids: CASSYGYEQFF. The CDR3 DNA reads TGTGCCAGCAGTTATGGTTACGAGCAGTTCTTC.

The chain employs TRBV7-2 and TRBJ1-2; D might be TRBD1 (5 bases). Deletions cut 5 bases from V and 2 bases from J, with 9 bases between. CDR3 length: 13 residues. CDR1 is SGHTA, CDR2 FQGNSA, per germline. The CDR3 DNA follows: TGTGCCAGCAGCAGGGACGGAAACTATGGCTACACCTTC. As protein: CASSRDGNYGYTF.

The chain links TRBV19 to TRBJ2-1; 7 bases map to TRBD2. This CDR3 has 20 residues. Germline CDR1 is LNHDA and CDR2 is SQIVND (reference sequence). Unmatched junction bases numbered 20, after V lost 6 bases and J lost 0 bases. The DNA for the CDR3 is TGTGCCAGTAGGGGTCGACTAGCTACAATGTCGCCAGGCTCCTACAATGAGCAGTTCTTC. This translates into CASRGRLATMSPGSYNEQFF. The entire variable domain, with the rest obtained from reference TRBV19 and TRBJ2-1, is as follows: DGGITQSPKYLFRKEGQNVTLSCEQNLNHDAMYWYRQDPGQGLRLIYYSQIVNDFQKGDIAEGYSVSREKKESFPLTVTSAQKNPTAFYLCASRGRLATMSPGSYNEQFFGPGTRLTVL.

This chain joins TRBV7-2 and TRBJ2-3; 7 bases are a match to TRBD2. V dropped 5 bases and J dropped 6; count of bases not matched to a gene: 8. The CDR3 runs 14 residues. Germline CDR1 SGHTA, CDR2 FQGNSA. The CDR3 here is CASSPSFGGDTQYF. The CDR3 bases are TGTGCCAGCAGCCCCAGCTTCGGGGGGGATACGCAGTATTTT.

The chain has TRBV28 and TRBJ1-2, with D tentatively TRBD1 (5 bases). The V and J ends lost 3 bases and 4 bases respectively, with 18 bases between them. CDR1 MDHEN and CDR2 SYDVKM come from the germline V gene. The CDR3 is 16 amino acids. The CDR3 DNA sequence: TGTGCCAGCAGTTTTCGGGACGGAGCCAACCTCTATGGCTACACCTTC. Translating gives CASSFRDGANLYGYTF.

The table lists this clone with a count of one. V gene TRBV11-2 combines with J gene TRBJ2-7; D is uncertain. Between the trimmed V and J ends, which lost 5 bases and 5 bases, there was a span of 13 bases. CDR1 and CDR2 from the germline V gene are SGHAT and FQNNGV. The CDR3 length is 13 residues. CDR3 DNA sequence: TGTGCCAGCAGCAGGCGCGCACCTGACGAGCAGTACTTC. Residues: CASSRRAPDEQYF.

The chain employs TRBV11-2 and TRBJ2-7; 10 nucleotides line up with TRBD1. Germline CDR1 SGHAT, CDR2 FQNNGV. CDR3 length: 15 residues. J was trimmed by 7 bases and V by 1 base; bases with no gene match: 7. The DNA of the CDR3 is TGTGCCAGCAGCTTAGGTCACACGGGACAGGGGGAGCAGTACTTC. Residues: CASSLGHTGQGEQYF.

The chain joins TRBV5-6 to TRBJ2-7; TRBD1 might be the D (5 bases). Germline-derived CDR1 and CDR2 are SGHDT and YYEEEE. The CDR3 consists of 16 residues. V was cut by 4 bases and J by 4 bases, with 21 bases left in between. The CDR3 is CASSRTPDRGRYEQYF. CDR3 DNA sequence: TGTGCCAGCAGCCGGACCCCAGATAGGGGTCGATACGAGCAGTACTTC.

The chain combines TRBV7-2 with TRBJ2-2; 14 nucleotides line up with TRBD2. V was clipped by 1 base and J by 9 bases; unmatched bases: 13. Germline V gives CDR1 SGHTA, CDR2 FQGNSA. This CDR3 spans 19 amino acids. CDR3 protein: CASSLEGPGTSGRFRELFF. In nucleotides, the CDR3 is TGTGCCAGCAGCTTAGAAGGGCCTGGGACTAGCGGGAGATTTAGGGAGCTGTTTTTT.

This rearrangement joins TRBV13 to TRBJ2-3; D uncertain. The CDR3 consists of 16 residues. Trimming removed 0 bases at V and 0 bases at J, with 10 bases between. Per germline, CDR1 PRHDT and CDR2 FYEKMQ (reference sequence). CDR3 in DNA: TGTGCCAGCAGCTTAGGAGGCTTCTTTAGCACAGATACGCAGTATTTT. As protein: CASSLGGFFSTDTQYF.

This clone occurred a few times. DNA of the CDR3: TGCGCCAGCAGCTCCGGGACTAGCGGCTACAATGAGCAGTTCTTC. It translates to CASSSGTSGYNEQFF. The rearrangement joins TRBV5-1 to TRBJ2-1, with TRBD2 matching over 11 bases. The V and J ends lost 3 bases and 3 bases, in that order; junction bases with no gene match: 2. The germline V gene has CDR1 SGHRS and CDR2 YFSETQ. This CDR3 has 15 residues.